This TCR beta chain stems from a study of shared clonotypes between healthy human individuals. Worth noting for this clone: At one end the junction does not follow the germline gene, possibly because of a read error.

CDR1 is SSHAT, CDR2 FNYEAQ, per germline (reference sequence). This CDR3 comprises 15 residues. Data came from immunoSEQ multiplex PCR; TCRdb stores just in-frame clones and leaves some out. This sample has roughly 810,000 clones, with 96% found just once. Positive CCR7 selection of CD45RO-negative cells yielded the naive CD8 cells, and terminally differentiated effector memory CD45RA+ cells were excluded. The study drew all its donors from Caucasian adults living in Nashville, Tennessee. The TCR sequence derives from a young man in good health. The chain employs TRBV7-7 and TRBJ2-3; 8 bases are a match to TRBD1. Sequenced material: naive CD8+ T cells sorted from blood. CDR3 nucleotide sequence: TGTGCTAGCAGCCCGAGTCTGGACAGGGACCATACGCAGTATTTT. Its translation is CASSPSLDRDHTQYF.